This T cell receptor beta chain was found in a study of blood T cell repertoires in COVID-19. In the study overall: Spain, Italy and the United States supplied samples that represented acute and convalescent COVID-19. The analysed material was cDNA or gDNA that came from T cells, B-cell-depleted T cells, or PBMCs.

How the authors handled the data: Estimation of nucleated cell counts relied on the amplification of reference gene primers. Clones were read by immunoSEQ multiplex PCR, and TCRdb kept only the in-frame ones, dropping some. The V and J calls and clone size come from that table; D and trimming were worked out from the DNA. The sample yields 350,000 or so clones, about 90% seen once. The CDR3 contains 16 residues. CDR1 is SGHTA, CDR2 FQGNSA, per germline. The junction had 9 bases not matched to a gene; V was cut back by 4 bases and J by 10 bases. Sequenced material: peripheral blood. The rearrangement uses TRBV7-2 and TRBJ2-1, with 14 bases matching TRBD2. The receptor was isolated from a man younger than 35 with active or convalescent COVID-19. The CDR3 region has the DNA TGTGCCAGCAGCTGGGGACTAGCGGGGGCTTGGGGGGAGCAGTTCTTC. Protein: CASSWGLAGAWGEQFF.